Listed below are T cell receptor beta chains from one sample, sequenced in a study of OX40 agonist ivuxolimab in advanced cancers. The repertoire was sequenced with immunoSEQ multiplex PCR; TCRdb's copy has only in-frame clones and lacks some. The sample records some 54,000 clones, over 75% being singletons. The sample consisted of CD4+ or CD8+ T cells sorted from blood, taken in a trial of the OX40 agonist ivuxolimab. These receptors were collected from an adult with an advanced solid tumor such as melanoma, head and neck, liver or kidney cancer. CDR3s include the opening cysteine and the closing phenylalanine or tryptophan. A D gene is named only where the DNA matches it firmly. Size tells how often a clone was seen (once, few, many) or the class of an expanded clone, and some rows leave it out.

D gene,V gene,CDR3 length,J gene,clone size,CDR3 DNA,CDR3 protein
-,TRBV29-1,12,TRBJ1-1,-,TGCAGCGTTATAAAGAGTAACACTGAAGCTTTCTTT,CSVIKSNTEAFF
-,TRBV5-1,17,TRBJ2-6,-,TGCGCCAGCAGCTTGGAGCTACAGGGATCTGGGGCCAACGTCCTGACTTTC,CASSLELQGSGANVLTF
TRBD2,TRBV6-5,15,TRBJ2-3,-,TGTGCCAGCAGGAACGGCGGGGGATCTGGTGGTACGCAGTATTTT,CASRNGGGSGGTQYF
TRBD1,TRBV28,18,TRBJ2-6,once,TGTGCCAGCAGTCGCACAAGGGGACAGGCAATATCGGCCAACGTCCTGACTTTC,CASSRTRGQAISANVLTF
TRBD2,TRBV5-1,13,TRBJ2-4,few,TGCGCCAGCAGCTTGGGACTAGCGGGCATTCAGTACTTC,CASSLGLAGIQYF
-,TRBV5-1,14,TRBJ2-7,-,TGCGCCAGCAGCTTGTCAGGTAGCTCCTACGAGCAGTACTTC,CASSLSGSSYEQYF
-,TRBV30,12,TRBJ1-1,few,TGTGCCTGGAGGGCATTGAACACTGAAGCTTTCTTT,CAWRALNTEAFF
-,TRBV28,15,TRBJ1-2,-,TGTGCCAGCAGTCTTCGTCCCACAGGGAACGATGGCTACACCTTC,CASSLRPTGNDGYTF
TRBD1,TRBV5-5,18,TRBJ1-3,-,TGTGCCAGCAGCTTGGGAGGGACAGGTTCCTTCTCTGGAAACACCATATATTTT,CASSLGGTGSFSGNTIYF
-,TRBV30,15,TRBJ1-2,-,TGTGCCTGGAGTGTACGACAGTTTCCTAACTATGGCTACACCTTC,CAWSVRQFPNYGYTF
TRBD2,TRBV5-4,14,TRBJ2-7,-,TGTGCCAGCAGCCAAAAGCGGGGGAGCTACGAGCAGTACTTC,CASSQKRGSYEQYF